These 21 T cell receptor beta chains originate from one sample sequenced in a study of cytomegalovirus exposure and HLA in healthy donors. PCR was performed using 60 Vbeta and 13 Jbeta primers. Repertoires were generated with immunoSEQ multiplex PCR, while TCRdb's copy carries only in-frame clones and drops some. The table shows 200,000 or so clones, with approximately 84% occurring only once. Material for sequencing was PBMCs. The receptors shown here come from a girl less than two years old in good health and CMV-seronegative.

This clone was observed a single time. The rearrangement uses TRBV4-1 and TRBJ2-7, with TRBD2 matching over 11 bases. J gave up 2 bases and V 0 bases, and 9 bases lay outside the gene matches. CDR1 is MGHRA and CDR2 is YSYEKL in the germline V gene. This CDR3 has 18 residues. DNA for the CDR3: TGCGCCAGCAGCCAAGATCAGCAGGGGACTAGCGGAGCCTACGAGCAGTACTTC. Protein product: CASSQDQQGTSGAYEQYF.

This clone occurred a few times. The chain couples TRBV30 to TRBJ1-3; the D gene is possibly TRBD1 (5 bases). Germline V gives CDR1 GTSNPN, CDR2 SVGIG (reference sequence). The CDR3 extends over 13 amino acids. Trimming took off 1 base at V and 2 bases at J, with 6 bases between the two ends. The CDR3 bases are TGTGCCTGGAGTGGGGGCGCTGGAAACACCATATATTTT. This gives the protein CAWSGGAGNTIYF.

The table lists this clone with a count of one. The chain carries TRBV7-9 and TRBJ1-5; TRBD1 might be the D (5 bases). Trimming cost V 2 bases and J 3 bases, with 8 bases left between them. The germline CDR1 and CDR2 sequences are SEHNR and FQNEAQ (reference sequence). The CDR3 is made up of 14 amino acids. CDR3 bases: TGTGCCAGCAGCTTATCGGGGGACAATCAGCCCCAGCATTTT. It translates to CASSLSGDNQPQHF.

This chain uses TRBV13 with TRBJ2-3; D perhaps matches TRBD1 (5 bases). The CDR3 runs 16 residues. From germline, CDR1 is PRHDT and CDR2 FYEKMQ (reference sequence). The ends were cut back, 3 bases at V and 2 bases at J, with 15 bases in the middle. CDR3 region: CASSFDRGQHTDTQYF. CDR3 sequence (DNA): TGTGCCAGCAGCTTTGACAGAGGACAACACACAGATACGCAGTATTTT.

V usage is TRBV7-9 and J usage is TRBJ2-6, with D unresolved. CDR3 size: 15 residues. CDR1 is SEHNR and CDR2 is FQNEAQ in the germline V gene (reference sequence). Trimming pared 2 bases from V and 0 bases from J, leaving 5 bases between. CDR3 amino acids: CASSLWSSGANVLTF. CDR3 nucleotides: TGTGCCAGCAGCTTATGGAGCTCTGGGGCCAACGTCCTGACTTTC.

This chain connects TRBV6-1 to TRBJ2-7; TRBD2 matches 9 bases. Germline CDR1 MNHNS, CDR2 SASEGT. This CDR3 is built from 15 residues. V was clipped by 4 bases and J by 1 base; unmatched bases: 5. CDR3 residues: CASSVERGESYEQYF. The CDR3 DNA sequence: TGTGCCAGCAGTGTCGAGCGGGGGGAATCCTACGAGCAGTACTTC.

V is TRBV19 and J is TRBJ2-7; D might be TRBD2 (6 bases). Germline V gives CDR1 LNHDA, CDR2 SQIVND (reference sequence). The CDR3 length is 14 residues. V lost 3 bases to trimming and J lost 4 bases, with 13 bases between them. CDR3 sequence reads: CASSISSGLYEQYF. The CDR3 DNA reads as TGTGCCAGTAGTATCAGTAGCGGTCTGTACGAGCAGTACTTC.

V usage is TRBV11-1 and J usage is TRBJ2-7; a weak D match, TRBD2 (5 bases). This CDR3 has 15 residues. V was pared by 1 base and J by 5 bases, with 15 bases between. Germline V lookup: CDR1 SGHAT, CDR2 FQDESV (reference sequence). DNA of the CDR3: TGTGCCAGCAGCTTAGGGGCGGGCTCGACGAACGAGCAGTACTTC. Protein sequence: CASSLGAGSTNEQYF. Together with reference TRBV11-1 and TRBJ2-7, the CDR3 gives the full variable domain: EAEVAQSPRYKITEKSQAVAFWCDPISGHATLYWYRQILGQGPELLVQFQDESVVDDSQLPKDRFSAERLKGVDSTLKIQPAELGDSAMYLCASSLGAGSTNEQYFGPGTRLTVT.

There are a few counts of this clone. V gene TRBV6-6 combines with J gene TRBJ1-1, with TRBD1 matching over 8 bases. CDR3 length: 13 residues. Germline-derived CDR1 and CDR2 are MNHNY and SVGAGI (reference sequence). The trim removed 6 bases at V and 5 bases at J, leaving 5 bases unmatched. The DNA for the CDR3 is TGTGCCAGCAGAGCAGGGACAGGTACTGAAGCTTTCTTT. The encoded protein is CASRAGTGTEAFF.

With respect to this clone: This specimen includes other DNA sequences encoding the same CDR3. The rearrangement links TRBV6-6 to TRBJ1-5; D unclear. The CDR3 is made up of 14 amino acids. CDR1 and CDR2 (germline): MNHNY, SVGAGI (reference sequence). Trimming shortened V by 2 bases and J by 3 bases, and 8 bases separated the two germline ends. CDR3 sequence: CASSYGGINQPQHF. The DNA of the CDR3 is TGTGCCAGCAGTTACGGCGGGATCAATCAGCCCCAGCATTTT.

The J gene is TRBJ2-2, the V gene TRBV9; D gene unclear. The CDR3 covers 15 residues. The V gene lost 2 bases and the J gene lost 0 bases, with 8 bases spanning the gap. Germline CDR1 reads SGDLS; CDR2 reads YYNGEE. The CDR3 here is CASSVDFANTGELFF. CDR3 sequence (DNA): TGTGCCAGCAGCGTCGACTTCGCGAACACCGGGGAGCTGTTTTTT.

The rearrangement uses TRBV27 and TRBJ1-1; possible D gene TRBD1, 5 bases. The CDR3 has 15 residues. Germline lookup yields CDR1 MNHEY and CDR2 SMNVEV (reference sequence). V lost 4 bases to trimming and J lost 6 bases, with 18 bases between them. The CDR3: CASSSPWQGAAEAFF. The CDR3, as DNA: TGTGCCAGCAGTTCCCCCTGGCAAGGGGCAGCTGAAGCTTTCTTT.

V gene TRBV7-8 combines with J gene TRBJ2-5; D not resolved. Germline loops: CDR1 SGHVS, CDR2 FQNEAQ. This CDR3 comprises 13 residues. V shed 3 bases and J shed 5 bases, with 10 bases lying between them. The CDR3 DNA reads TGTGCCAGCAGCTTCGGGTCCATGGAGACCCAGTACTTC. Its protein product is CASSFGSMETQYF.

This rearrangement joins TRBV5-1 to TRBJ1-3; perhaps TRBD1 as D (5 bases). CDR3 length: 15 residues. Germline V gene data show CDR1 as SGHRS and CDR2 as YFSETQ. V lost 0 bases and J 2 bases, leaving 9 bases between the germline ends. In DNA form, the CDR3 reads TGCGCCAGCAGCTTGGCAGGGCCAGCTGGAAACACCATATATTTT. Amino acid sequence: CASSLAGPAGNTIYF. The whole variable domain, remainder taken from reference TRBV5-1 and TRBJ1-3, is KAGVTQTPRYLIKTRGQQVTLSCSPISGHRSVSWYQQTPGQGLQFLFEYFSETQRNKGNFPGRFSGRQFSNSRSEMNVSTLELGDSALYLCASSLAGPAGNTIYFGEGSWLTVV.

The DNA for the CDR3 is TGTGCCAGCGTTAGGGGCCTTACTCATAGCACAGATACGCAGTATTTT. Amino acid sequence: CASVRGLTHSTDTQYF. The J gene is TRBJ2-3, the V gene TRBV2; a possible D gene is TRBD1 (5 bases). The length of the CDR3 is 16 residues. In germline, CDR1 is SNHLY, CDR2 FYNNEI. Trimming took 8 bases from V and 0 from J, leaving 18 bases between them. The entire variable domain, with the rest obtained from reference TRBV2 and TRBJ2-3, is as follows: EPEVTQTPSHQVTQMGQEVILRCVPISNHLYFYWYRQILGQKVEFLVSFYNNEISEKSEIFDDQFSVERPDGSNFTLKIRSTKLEDSAMYFCASVRGLTHSTDTQYFGPGTRLTVL.

The chain has TRBV19 and TRBJ1-3; D is undetermined. Germline-derived CDR1 and CDR2 are LNHDA and SQIVND (reference sequence). V lost 1 base and J 2 bases, leaving 12 bases between the germline ends. This CDR3 region has 16 residues. CDR3 protein: CASSIGIGGTGNTIYF. The CDR3 region has the DNA TGTGCCAGTAGTATAGGCATCGGCGGAACTGGAAACACCATATATTTT.

The chain joins TRBV19 to TRBJ1-2, with D tentatively TRBD1 (6 bases). The CDR3 has 16 amino acids. CDR1 is LNHDA, CDR2 SQIVND, per germline (reference sequence). Between the trimmed V and J ends, which lost 0 bases and 3 bases, there was a span of 14 bases. CDR3 loop: CASSIDYRVTYYGYTF. In DNA form, the CDR3 reads TGTGCCAGTAGTATAGATTACAGGGTGACCTACTATGGCTACACCTTC. Filled out from reference TRBV19 and TRBJ1-2, the complete variable domain reads DGGITQSPKYLFRKEGQNVTLSCEQNLNHDAMYWYRQDPGQGLRLIYYSQIVNDFQKGDIAEGYSVSREKKESFPLTVTSAQKNPTAFYLCASSIDYRVTYYGYTFGSGTRLTVV.

The chain joins TRBV7-9 to TRBJ2-5; maybe TRBD2 (5 bases). V lost 5 bases and J 9 bases, leaving 22 bases between the germline ends. The CDR3 is 15 residues long. From germline, CDR1 is SEHNR and CDR2 FQNEAQ (reference sequence). This chain's CDR3 is CASSPPRRSLASQYF. In DNA form, the CDR3 reads TGTGCCAGCAGCCCCCCGCGGCGTAGCTTAGCGTCCCAGTACTTC. The full variable domain, completed using reference TRBV7-9 and TRBJ2-5, is DTGVSQNPRHKITKRGQNVTFRCDPISEHNRLYWYRQTLGQGPEFLTYFQNEAQLEKSRLLSDRFSAERPKGSFSTLEIQRTEQGDSAMYLCASSPPRRSLASQYFGPGTRLLVL.

The chain links TRBV6-1 to TRBJ1-1; D is perhaps TRBD1 (5 bases). The ends were cut back, 6 bases at V and 7 bases at J, with 12 bases in the middle. This CDR3 comprises 12 residues. Germline CDR1 reads MNHNS; CDR2 reads SASEGT. The CDR3: CASRWGDGEAFF. The CDR3 region has the DNA TGTGCCAGCAGGTGGGGGGACGGTGAAGCTTTCTTT.

This rearrangement joins TRBV10-1 to TRBJ1-4; 7 bases fit TRBD1. Trimming at V came to 2 bases and at J to 7 bases, leaving 1 base not matched to a gene. The CDR3 totals 13 residues. Germline V CDR1 and CDR2: WNHNN, SYGVQD (reference sequence). DNA of the CDR3: TGCGCCAGCAGTGAGGACAGGGCTGAAAAACTGTTTTTT. It yields the protein CASSEDRAEKLFF.

The chain employs TRBV7-8 and TRBJ1-3; no reliable D call. Germline V CDR1 and CDR2: SGHVS, FQNEAQ. This CDR3 has 16 amino acids. The V end lost 1 base, the J end lost 0 bases, and 10 bases lay between the germline ends. The CDR3 here is CASSLGLRSSGNTIYF. In DNA form, the CDR3 reads TGTGCCAGCAGCTTAGGGCTCAGGTCCTCTGGAAACACCATATATTTT.